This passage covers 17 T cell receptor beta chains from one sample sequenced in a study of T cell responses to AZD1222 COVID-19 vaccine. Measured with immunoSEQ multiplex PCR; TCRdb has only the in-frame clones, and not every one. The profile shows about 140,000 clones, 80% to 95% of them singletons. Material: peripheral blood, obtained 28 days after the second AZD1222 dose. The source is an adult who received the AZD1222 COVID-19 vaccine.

The CDR3 region is CATHGGFTGELFF. The CDR3 coding sequence is TGCGCCACCCACGGCGGGTTTACCGGGGAGCTGTTTTTT. This chain uses TRBV10-2 with TRBJ2-2; weak D call: TRBD2 (5 bases). This CDR3 comprises 13 residues. Germline V CDR1 and CDR2: WSHSY, SAAADI. V was clipped by 10 bases and J by 5 bases, with 14 bases between them.

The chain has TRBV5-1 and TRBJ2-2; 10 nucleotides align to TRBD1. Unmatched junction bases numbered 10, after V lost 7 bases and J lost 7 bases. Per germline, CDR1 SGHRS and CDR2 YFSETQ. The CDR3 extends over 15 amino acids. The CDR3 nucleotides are TGCGCCAGCGGGTTGACAGGGGGCCCGTTCGGGGAGCTGTTTTTT. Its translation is CASGLTGGPFGELFF.

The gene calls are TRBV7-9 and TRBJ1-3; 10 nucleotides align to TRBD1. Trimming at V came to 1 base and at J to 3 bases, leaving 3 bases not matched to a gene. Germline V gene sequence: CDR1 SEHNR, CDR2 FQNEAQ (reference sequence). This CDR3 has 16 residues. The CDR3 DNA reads TGTGCCAGCAGCTTAGGACAGGGGGCTAGTGGAAACACCATATATTTT. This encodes CASSLGQGASGNTIYF.

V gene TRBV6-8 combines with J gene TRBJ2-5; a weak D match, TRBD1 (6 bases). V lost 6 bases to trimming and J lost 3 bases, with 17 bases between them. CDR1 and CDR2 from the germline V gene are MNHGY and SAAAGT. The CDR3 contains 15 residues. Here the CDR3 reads CASRTGQPSEETQYF. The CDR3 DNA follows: TGTGCCAGCAGGACAGGTCAACCGTCGGAAGAGACCCAGTACTTC.

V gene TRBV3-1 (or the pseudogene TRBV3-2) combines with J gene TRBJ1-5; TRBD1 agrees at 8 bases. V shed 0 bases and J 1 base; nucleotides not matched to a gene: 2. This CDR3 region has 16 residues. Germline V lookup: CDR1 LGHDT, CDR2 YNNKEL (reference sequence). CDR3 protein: CASSQDRDRSNQPQHF. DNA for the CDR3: TGTGCCAGCAGCCAAGATCGGGACAGGAGCAATCAGCCCCAGCATTTT.

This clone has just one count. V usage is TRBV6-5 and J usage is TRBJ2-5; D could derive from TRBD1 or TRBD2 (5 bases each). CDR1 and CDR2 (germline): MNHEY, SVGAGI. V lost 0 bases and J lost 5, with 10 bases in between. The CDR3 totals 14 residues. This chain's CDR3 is CASSYSLGTETQYF. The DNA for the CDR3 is TGTGCCAGCAGTTACTCTTTGGGGACCGAGACCCAGTACTTC.

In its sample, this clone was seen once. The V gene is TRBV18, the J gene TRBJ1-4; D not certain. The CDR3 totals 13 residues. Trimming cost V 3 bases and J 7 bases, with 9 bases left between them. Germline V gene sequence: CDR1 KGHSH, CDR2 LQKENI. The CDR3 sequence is CASSPGQSEKLFF. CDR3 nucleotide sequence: TGTGCCAGCTCACCCGGGCAATCTGAAAAACTGTTTTTT.

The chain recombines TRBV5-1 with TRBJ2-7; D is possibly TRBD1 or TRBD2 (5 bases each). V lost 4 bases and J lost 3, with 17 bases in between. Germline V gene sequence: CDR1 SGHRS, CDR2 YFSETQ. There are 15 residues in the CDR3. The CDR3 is CASSRTGTNRYEQYF. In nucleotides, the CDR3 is TGCGCCAGCAGCCGCACCGGGACCAATCGCTACGAGCAGTACTTC.

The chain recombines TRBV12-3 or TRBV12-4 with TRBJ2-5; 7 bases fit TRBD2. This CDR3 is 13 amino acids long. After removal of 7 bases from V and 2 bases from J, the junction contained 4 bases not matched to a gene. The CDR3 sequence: CASKGRGQETQYF. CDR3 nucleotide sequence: TGTGCCAGCAAGGGGAGGGGTCAAGAGACCCAGTACTTC.

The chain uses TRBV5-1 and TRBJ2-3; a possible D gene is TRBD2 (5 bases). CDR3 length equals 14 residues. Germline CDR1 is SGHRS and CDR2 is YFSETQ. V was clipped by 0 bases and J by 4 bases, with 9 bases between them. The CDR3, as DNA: TGCGCCAGCAGCTTGGGTCTAGCCGCAGATACGCAGTATTTT. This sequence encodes CASSLGLAADTQYF.

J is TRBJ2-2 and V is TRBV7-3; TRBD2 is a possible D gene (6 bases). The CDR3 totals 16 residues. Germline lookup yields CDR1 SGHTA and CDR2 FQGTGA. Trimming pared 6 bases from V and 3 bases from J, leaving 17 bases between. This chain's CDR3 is CASSNTRGGDTGELFF. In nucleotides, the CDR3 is TGTGCCAGCAGTAACACTCGGGGCGGGGACACCGGGGAGCTGTTTTTT.

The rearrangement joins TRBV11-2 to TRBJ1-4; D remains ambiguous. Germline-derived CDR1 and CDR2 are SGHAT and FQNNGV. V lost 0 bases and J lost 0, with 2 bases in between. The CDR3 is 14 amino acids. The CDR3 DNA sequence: TGTGCCAGCAGCTTAGACCCAACTAATGAAAAACTGTTTTTT. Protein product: CASSLDPTNEKLFF. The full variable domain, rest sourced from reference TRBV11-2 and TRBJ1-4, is EAGVAQSPRYKIIEKRQSVAFWCNPISGHATLYWYQQILGQGPKLLIQFQNNGVVDDSQLPKDRFSAERLKGVDSTLKIQPAKLEDSAVYLCASSLDPTNEKLFFGSGTQLSVL.

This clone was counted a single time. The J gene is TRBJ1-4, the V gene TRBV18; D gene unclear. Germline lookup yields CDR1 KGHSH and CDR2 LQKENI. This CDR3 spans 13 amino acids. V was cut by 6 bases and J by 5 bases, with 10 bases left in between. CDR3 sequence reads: CASSAVVNEKLFF. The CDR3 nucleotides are TGTGCCAGCTCGGCCGTAGTGAATGAAAAACTGTTTTTT.

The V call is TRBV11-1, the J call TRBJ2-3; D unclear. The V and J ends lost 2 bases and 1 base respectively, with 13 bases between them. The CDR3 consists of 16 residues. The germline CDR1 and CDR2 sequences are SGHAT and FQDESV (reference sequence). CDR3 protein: CASSLSARSGTDTQYF. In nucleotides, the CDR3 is TGTGCCAGCAGCTTATCGGCTAGGTCTGGCACAGATACGCAGTATTTT.

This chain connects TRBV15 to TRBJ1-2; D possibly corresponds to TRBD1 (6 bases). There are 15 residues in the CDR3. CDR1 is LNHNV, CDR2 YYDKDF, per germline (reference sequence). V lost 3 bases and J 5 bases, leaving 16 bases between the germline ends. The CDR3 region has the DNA TGTGCCACCAGCAGTGGGGCCAGGGGTTTTTATGGCTACACCTTC. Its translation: CATSSGARGFYGYTF.

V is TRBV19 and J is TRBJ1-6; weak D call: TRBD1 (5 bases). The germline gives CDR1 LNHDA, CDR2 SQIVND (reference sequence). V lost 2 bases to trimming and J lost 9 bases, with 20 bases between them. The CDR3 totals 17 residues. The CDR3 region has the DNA TGTGCCAGTAGTATAACTCTGCGGGGCCCTATAGGTTCACCCCTCCACTTT. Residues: CASSITLRGPIGSPLHF.

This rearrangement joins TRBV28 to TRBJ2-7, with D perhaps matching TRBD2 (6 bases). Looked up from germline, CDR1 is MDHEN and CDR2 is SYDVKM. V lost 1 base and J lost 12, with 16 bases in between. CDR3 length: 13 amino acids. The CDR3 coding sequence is TGTGCCAGCAGTTTATCCTTCGGGGGTGGGTGGTACTTC. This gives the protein CASSLSFGGGWYF.